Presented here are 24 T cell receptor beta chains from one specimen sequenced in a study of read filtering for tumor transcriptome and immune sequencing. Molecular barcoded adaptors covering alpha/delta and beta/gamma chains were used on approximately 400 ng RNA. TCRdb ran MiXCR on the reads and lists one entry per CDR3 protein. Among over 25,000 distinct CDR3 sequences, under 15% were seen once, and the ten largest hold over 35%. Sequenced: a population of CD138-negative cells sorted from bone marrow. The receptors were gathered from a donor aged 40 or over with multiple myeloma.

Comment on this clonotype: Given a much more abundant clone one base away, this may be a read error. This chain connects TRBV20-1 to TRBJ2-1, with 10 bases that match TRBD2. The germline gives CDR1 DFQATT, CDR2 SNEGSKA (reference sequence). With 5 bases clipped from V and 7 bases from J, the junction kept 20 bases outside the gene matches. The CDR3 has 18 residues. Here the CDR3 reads CSAVGRLAGEVTKNEQFF. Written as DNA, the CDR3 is TGCAGTGCTGTCGGGCGGCTAGCGGGAGAGGTAACAAAAAATGAGCAGTTCTTC.

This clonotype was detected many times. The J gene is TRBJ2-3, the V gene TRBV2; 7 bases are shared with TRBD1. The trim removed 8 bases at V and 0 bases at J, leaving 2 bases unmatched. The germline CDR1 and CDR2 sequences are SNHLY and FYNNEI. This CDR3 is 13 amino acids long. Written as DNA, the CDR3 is TGTGCCAGCCGGGACAGAAGCACAGATACGCAGTATTTT. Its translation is CASRDRSTDTQYF.

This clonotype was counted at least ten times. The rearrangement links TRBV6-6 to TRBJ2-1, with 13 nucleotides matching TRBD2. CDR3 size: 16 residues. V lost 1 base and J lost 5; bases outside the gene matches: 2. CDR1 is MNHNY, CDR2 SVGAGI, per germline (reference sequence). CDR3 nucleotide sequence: TGTGCCAGCAGTTACTACGGGACTAGCGGGGACAATGAGCAGTTCTTC. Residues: CASSYYGTSGDNEQFF.

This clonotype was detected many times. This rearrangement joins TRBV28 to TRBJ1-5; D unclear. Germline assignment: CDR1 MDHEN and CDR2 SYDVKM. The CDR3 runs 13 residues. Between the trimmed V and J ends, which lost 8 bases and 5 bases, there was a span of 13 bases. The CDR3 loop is CASRALRHQPQHF. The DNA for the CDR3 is TGTGCCAGCCGGGCCCTTCGCCATCAGCCCCAGCATTTT.

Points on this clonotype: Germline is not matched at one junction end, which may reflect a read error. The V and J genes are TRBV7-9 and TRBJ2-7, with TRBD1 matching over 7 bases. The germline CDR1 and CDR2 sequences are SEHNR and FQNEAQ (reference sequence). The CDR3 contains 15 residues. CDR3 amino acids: CASSPQGLSSSEQYF. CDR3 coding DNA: TGTGCCAGCAGCCCACAGGGGTTGTCGTCCTCCGAGCAGTACTTC.

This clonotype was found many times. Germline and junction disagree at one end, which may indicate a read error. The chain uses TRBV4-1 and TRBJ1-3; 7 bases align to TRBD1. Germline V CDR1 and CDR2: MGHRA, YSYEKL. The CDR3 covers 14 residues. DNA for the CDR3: TGCGCCAGCACCCAACCGGGACAGGGAAACACCATATATTTT. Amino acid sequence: CASTQPGQGNTIYF.

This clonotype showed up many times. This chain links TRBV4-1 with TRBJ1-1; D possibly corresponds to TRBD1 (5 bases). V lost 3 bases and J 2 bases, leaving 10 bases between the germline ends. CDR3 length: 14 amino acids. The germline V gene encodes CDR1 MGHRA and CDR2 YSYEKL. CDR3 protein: CASSHGQGNTEAFF. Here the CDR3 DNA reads TGCGCCAGCAGCCATGGGCAGGGAAACACTGAAGCTTTCTTT.

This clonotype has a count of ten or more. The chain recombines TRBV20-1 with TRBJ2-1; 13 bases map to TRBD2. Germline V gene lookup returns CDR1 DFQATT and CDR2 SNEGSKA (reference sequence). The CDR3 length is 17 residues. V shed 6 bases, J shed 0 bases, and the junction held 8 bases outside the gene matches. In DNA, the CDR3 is TGCAGTGCCACAGGGACTAGCGGGGCGAGCTCCTACAATGAGCAGTTCTTC. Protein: CSATGTSGASSYNEQFF.

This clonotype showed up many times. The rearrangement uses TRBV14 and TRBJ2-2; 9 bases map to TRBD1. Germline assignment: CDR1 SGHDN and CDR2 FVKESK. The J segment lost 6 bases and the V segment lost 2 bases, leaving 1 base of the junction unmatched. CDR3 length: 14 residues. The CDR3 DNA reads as TGTGCCAGCAGCCAACGACAGGGGGCCGGGGAGCTGTTTTTT. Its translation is CASSQRQGAGELFF.

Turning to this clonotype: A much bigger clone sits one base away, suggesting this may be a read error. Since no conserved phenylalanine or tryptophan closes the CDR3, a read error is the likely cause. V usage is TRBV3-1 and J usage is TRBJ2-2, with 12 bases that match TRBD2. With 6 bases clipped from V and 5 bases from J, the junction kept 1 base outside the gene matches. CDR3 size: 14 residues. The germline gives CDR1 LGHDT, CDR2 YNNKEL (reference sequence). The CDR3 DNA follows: TGTGCCAGCAGGACTAGCGGGAGAACCGGGGAGCTGTTTCTT. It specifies CASRTSGRTGELFL.

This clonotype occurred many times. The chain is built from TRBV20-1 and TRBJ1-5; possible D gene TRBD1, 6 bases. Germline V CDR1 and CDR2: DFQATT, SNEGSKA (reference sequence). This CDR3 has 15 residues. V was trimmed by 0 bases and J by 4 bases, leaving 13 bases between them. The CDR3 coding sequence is TGCAGTGCTAGAGAGGGGGGGGCGGGAAATCAGCCCCAGCATTTT. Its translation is CSAREGGAGNQPQHF.

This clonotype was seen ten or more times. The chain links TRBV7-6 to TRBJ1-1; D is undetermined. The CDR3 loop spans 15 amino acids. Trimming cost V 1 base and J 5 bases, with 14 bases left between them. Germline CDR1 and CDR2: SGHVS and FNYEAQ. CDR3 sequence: CASSLDFGHSTEAFF. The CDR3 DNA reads TGTGCCAGCAGCTTAGATTTCGGGCATTCTACTGAAGCTTTCTTT.

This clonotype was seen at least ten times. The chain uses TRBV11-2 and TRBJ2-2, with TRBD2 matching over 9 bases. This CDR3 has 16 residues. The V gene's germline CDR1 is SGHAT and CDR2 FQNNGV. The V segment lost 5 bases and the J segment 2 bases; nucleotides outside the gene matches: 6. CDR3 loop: CASSGVAGVNTGELFF. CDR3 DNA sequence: TGTGCCAGCAGCGGAGTAGCGGGAGTCAACACCGGGGAGCTGTTTTTT. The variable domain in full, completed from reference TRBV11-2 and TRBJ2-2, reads EAGVAQSPRYKIIEKRQSVAFWCNPISGHATLYWYQQILGQGPKLLIQFQNNGVVDDSQLPKDRFSAERLKGVDSTLKIQPAKLEDSAVYLCASSGVAGVNTGELFFGEGSRLTVL.

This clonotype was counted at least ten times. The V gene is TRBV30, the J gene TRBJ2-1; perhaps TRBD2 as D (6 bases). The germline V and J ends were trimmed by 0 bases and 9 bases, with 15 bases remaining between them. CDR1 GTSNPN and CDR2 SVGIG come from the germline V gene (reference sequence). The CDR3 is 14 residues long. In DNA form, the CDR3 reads TGTGCCTGGAGTGTACAGGAGGGTGGGGCTGAGCAGTTCTTC. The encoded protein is CAWSVQEGGAEQFF.

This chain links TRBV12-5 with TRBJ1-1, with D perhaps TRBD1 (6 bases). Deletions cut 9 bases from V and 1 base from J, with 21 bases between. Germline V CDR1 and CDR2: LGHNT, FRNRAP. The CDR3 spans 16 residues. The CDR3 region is CARIQTPTGGNTEAFF. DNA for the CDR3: TGTGCTAGGATCCAAACGCCGACAGGAGGGAACACTGAAGCTTTCTTT.

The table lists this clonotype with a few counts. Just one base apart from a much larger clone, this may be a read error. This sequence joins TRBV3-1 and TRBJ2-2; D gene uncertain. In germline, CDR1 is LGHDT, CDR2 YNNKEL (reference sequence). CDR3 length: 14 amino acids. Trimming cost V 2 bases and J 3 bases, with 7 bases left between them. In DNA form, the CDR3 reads TGTGCCAGCAGCCAAAAAGGGTACACCGGGGAGCTGTTTTTT. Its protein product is CASSQKGYTGELFF.

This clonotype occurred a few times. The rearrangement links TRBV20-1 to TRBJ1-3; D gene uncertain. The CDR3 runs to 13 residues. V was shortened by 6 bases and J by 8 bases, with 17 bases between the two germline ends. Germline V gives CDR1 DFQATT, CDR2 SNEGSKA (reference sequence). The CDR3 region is CSANGAFRDTIYF. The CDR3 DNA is TGCAGTGCCAACGGTGCCTTCCGGGACACCATATATTTT.

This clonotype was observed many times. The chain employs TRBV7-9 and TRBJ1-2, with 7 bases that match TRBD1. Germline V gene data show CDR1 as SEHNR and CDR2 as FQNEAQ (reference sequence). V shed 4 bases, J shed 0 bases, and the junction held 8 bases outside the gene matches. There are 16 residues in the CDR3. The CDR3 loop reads CASSSDGTVSNYGYTF. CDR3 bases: TGTGCCAGCAGCTCTGATGGGACAGTTTCTAACTATGGCTACACCTTC.

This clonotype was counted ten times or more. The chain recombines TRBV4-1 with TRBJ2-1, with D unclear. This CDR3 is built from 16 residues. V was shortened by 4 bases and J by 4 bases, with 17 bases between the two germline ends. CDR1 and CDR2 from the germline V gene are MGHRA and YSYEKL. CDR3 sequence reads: CASSPTRQYTYNEQFF. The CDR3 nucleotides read TGCGCCAGCAGCCCCACGCGACAATATACGTACAATGAGCAGTTCTTC.

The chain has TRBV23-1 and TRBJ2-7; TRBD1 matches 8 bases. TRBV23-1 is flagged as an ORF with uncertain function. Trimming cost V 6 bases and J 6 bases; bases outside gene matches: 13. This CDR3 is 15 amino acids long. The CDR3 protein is CASRLQRQGSGEQYF. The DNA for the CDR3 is TGCGCCAGCAGACTTCAAAGACAGGGGTCGGGCGAGCAGTACTTC.

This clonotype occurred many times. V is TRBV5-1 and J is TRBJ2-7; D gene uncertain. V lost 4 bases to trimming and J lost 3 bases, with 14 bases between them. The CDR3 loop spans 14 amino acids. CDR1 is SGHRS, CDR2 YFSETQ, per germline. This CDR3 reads CASSIEITYYEQYF. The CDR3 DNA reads TGCGCCAGCAGCATCGAGATTACTTACTACGAGCAGTACTTC. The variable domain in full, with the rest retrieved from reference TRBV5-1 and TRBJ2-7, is KAGVTQTPRYLIKTRGQQVTLSCSPISGHRSVSWYQQTPGQGLQFLFEYFSETQRNKGNFPGRFSGRQFSNSRSEMNVSTLELGDSALYLCASSIEITYYEQYFGPGTRLTVT.

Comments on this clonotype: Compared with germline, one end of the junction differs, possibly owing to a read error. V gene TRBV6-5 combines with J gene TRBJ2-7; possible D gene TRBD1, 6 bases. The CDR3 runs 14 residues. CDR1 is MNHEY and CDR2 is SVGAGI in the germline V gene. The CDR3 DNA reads TGTGCCAGCGGTTATTGGGGGCCGACCTATGAGCAGTACTTC. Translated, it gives CASGYWGPTYEQYF.

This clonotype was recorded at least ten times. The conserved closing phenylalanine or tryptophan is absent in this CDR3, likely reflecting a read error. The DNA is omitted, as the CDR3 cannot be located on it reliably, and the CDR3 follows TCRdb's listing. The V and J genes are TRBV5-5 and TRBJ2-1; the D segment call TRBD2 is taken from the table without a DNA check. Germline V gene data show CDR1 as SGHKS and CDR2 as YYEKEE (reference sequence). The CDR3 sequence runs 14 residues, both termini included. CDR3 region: CASSFSEVAGGPSL.

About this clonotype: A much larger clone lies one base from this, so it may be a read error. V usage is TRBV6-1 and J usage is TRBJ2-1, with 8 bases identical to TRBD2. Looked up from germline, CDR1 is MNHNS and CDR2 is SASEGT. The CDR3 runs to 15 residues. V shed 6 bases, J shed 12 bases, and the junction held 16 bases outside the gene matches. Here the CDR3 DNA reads TGTGCCAGCAGAACTAGGCTAGCGGGCGGGGATGGGCAGTTCTTC. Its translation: CASRTRLAGGDGQFF.